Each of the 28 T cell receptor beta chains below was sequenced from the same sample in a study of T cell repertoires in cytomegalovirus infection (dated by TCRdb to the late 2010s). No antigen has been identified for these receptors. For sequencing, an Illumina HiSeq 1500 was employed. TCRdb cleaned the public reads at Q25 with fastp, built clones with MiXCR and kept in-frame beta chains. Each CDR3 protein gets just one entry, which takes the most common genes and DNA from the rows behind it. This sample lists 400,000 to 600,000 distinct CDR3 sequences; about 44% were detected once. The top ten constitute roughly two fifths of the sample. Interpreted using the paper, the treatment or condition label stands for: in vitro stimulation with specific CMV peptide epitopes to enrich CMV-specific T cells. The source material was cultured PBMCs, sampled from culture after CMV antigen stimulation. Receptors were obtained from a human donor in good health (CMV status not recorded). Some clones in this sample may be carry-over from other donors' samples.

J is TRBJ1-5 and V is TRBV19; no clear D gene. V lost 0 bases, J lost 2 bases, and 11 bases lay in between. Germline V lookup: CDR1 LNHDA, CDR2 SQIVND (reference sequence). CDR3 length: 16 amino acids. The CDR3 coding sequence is TGTGCCAGTAGTATAGATTGGTTACGTGGCAATCAGCCCCAGCATTTT. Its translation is CASSIDWLRGNQPQHF.

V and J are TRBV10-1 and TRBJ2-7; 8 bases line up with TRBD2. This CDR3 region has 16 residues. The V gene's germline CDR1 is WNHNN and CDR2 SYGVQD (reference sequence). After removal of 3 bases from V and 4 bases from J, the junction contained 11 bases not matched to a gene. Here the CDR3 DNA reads TGCGCCAGCAGTGAACGGGCGGGAGGCCCTCCTTACGAGCAGTACTTC. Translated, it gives CASSERAGGPPYEQYF.

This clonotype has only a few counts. The CDR3 spells CASSFMRSDEQFF. In DNA, the CDR3 is TGTGCCAGCAGCTTTATGAGGAGCGATGAGCAGTTCTTC. This rearrangement joins TRBV7-2 to TRBJ2-1; D gene uncertain. The CDR3 spans 13 residues. Trimming removed 3 bases at V and 8 bases at J, with 11 bases between. Per the germline V gene, CDR1 is SGHTA and CDR2 is FQGNSA.

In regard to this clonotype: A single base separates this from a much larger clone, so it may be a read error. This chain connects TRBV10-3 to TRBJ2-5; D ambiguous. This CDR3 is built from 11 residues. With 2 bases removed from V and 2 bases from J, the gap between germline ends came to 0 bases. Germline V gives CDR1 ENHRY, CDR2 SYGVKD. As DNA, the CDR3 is TGTGCCATCAGTGAGCAAGAGACCCAGTACTTC. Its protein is CAISEQETQYF.

The chain's CDR3 is CASRPLWEDGEAFF. DNA of the CDR3: TGTGCCAGCAGGCCCTTGTGGGAGGATGGTGAAGCTTTCTTT. V is TRBV7-2 and J is TRBJ1-1, with no clear D. The germline V gene has CDR1 SGHTA and CDR2 FQGNSA. The CDR3 has 14 residues. Trimming took off 6 bases at V and 7 bases at J, with 18 bases between the two ends.

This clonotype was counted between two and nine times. In DNA form, the CDR3 reads TGTGCCAGCAGCTTTCTAGCGGCGAACTACGAGCAGTACTTC. Its translation: CASSFLAANYEQYF. The genes are TRBV7-2 and TRBJ2-7; 7 bases are a match to TRBD2. Germline trimming cut 3 bases from V and 3 bases from J; bases unmatched to any gene: 5. The CDR3 is 14 amino acids. The germline gives CDR1 SGHTA, CDR2 FQGNSA.

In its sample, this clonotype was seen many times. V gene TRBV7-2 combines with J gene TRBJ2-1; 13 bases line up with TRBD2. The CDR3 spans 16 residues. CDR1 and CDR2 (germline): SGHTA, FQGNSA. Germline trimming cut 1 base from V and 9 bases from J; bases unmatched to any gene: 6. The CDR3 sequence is CASSLGGTSGTGEQFF. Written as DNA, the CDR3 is TGTGCCAGCAGCTTAGGAGGGACTAGCGGGACGGGTGAGCAGTTCTTC.

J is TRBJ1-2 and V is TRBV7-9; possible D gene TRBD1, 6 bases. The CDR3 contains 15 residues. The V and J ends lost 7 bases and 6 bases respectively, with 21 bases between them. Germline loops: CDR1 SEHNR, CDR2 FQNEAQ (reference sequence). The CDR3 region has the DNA TGTGCCAGCACCCCTCCGGGGGCGAGTAAGGATGGCTACACCTTC. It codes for CASTPPGASKDGYTF.

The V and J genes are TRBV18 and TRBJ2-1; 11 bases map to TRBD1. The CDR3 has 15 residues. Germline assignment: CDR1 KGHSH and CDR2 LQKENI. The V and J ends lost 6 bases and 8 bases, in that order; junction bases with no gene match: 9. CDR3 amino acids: CASSAGTGGTYEQFF. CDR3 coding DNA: TGTGCCAGCTCCGCAGGGACAGGGGGAACGTATGAGCAGTTCTTC.

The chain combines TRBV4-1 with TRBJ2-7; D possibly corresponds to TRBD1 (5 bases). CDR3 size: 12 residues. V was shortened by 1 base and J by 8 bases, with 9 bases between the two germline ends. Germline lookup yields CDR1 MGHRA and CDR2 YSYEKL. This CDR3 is CASSQVSGKQYF. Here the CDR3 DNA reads TGCGCCAGCAGCCAAGTTTCAGGGAAGCAGTACTTC.

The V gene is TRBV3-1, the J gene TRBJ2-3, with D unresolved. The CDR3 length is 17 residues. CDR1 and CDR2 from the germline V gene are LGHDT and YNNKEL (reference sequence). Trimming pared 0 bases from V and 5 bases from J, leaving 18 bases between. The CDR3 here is CASSQDRSDARLDTQYF. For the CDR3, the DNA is TGTGCCAGCAGCCAAGACCGTTCGGACGCTCGCCTAGATACGCAGTATTTT.

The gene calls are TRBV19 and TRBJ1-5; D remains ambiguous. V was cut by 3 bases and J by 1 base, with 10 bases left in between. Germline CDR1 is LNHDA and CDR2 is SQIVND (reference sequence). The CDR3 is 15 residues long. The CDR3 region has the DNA TGTGCCAGTAGTATTTGGGAAAGGAGCAATCAGCCCCAGCATTTT. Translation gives CASSIWERSNQPQHF.

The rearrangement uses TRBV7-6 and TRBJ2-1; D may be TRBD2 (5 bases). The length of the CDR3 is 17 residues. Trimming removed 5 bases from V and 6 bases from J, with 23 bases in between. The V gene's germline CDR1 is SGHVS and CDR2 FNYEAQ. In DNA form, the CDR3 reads TGTGCCAGCAGCCCGAAGGCCGAGCGACTACCTGGCAATGAGCAGTTCTTC. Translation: CASSPKAERLPGNEQFF.

The CDR3 DNA reads TGTGCCAGCAGCCCGGTGCGGGGGGCGATGTATGGCTACACCTTC. Its protein product is CASSPVRGAMYGYTF. The chain employs TRBV7-2 and TRBJ1-2, with D possibly being TRBD1 (6 bases). The CDR3 spans 15 residues. V gave up 5 bases and J gave up 5 bases, with 18 bases separating them. The germline CDR1 and CDR2 sequences are SGHTA and FQGNSA.

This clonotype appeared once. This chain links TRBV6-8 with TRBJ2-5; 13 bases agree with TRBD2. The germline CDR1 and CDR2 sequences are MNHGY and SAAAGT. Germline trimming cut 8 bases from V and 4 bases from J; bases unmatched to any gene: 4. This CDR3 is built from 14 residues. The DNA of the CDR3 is TGTGCCAGCGGGGGACTAGCGGGACTAGAGACCCAGTACTTC. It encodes CASGGLAGLETQYF.

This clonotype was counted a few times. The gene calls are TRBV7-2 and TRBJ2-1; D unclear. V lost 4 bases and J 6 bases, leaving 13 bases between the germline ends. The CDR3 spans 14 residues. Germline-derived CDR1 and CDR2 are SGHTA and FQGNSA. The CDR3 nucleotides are TGTGCCAGCAGCTATTCCACCTATGTCAATGAGCAGTTCTTC. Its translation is CASSYSTYVNEQFF.

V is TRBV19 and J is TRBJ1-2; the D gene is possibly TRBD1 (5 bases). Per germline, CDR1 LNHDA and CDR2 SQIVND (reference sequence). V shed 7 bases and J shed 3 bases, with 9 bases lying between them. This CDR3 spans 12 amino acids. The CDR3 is CASNRRDYGYTF. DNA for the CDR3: TGTGCCAGTAATCGCAGGGACTATGGCTACACCTTC.

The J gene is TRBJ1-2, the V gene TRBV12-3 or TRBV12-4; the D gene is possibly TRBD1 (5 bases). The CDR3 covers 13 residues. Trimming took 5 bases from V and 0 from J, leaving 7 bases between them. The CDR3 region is CASSIQANYGYTF. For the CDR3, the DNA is TGTGCCAGCAGTATACAGGCTAACTATGGCTACACCTTC.

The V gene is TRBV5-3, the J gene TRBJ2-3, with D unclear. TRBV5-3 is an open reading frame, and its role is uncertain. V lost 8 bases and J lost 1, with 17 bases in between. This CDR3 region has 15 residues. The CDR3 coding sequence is TGTGCCAGCACCCTCGGTACAGATGGCACAGATACGCAGTATTTT. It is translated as CASTLGTDGTDTQYF.

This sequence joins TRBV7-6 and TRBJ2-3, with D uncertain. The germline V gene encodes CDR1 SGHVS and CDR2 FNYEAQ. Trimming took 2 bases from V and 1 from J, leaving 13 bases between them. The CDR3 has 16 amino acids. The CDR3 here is CASSLSPPGGTDTQYF. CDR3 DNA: TGTGCCAGCAGCTTATCTCCGCCTGGGGGCACAGATACGCAGTATTTT.

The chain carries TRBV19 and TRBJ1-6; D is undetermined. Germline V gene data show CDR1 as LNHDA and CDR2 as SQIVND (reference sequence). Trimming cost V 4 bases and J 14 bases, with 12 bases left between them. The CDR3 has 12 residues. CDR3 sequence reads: CASSTSGGSLHF. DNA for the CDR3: TGTGCCAGTAGTACATCGGGAGGATCCCTCCACTTT.

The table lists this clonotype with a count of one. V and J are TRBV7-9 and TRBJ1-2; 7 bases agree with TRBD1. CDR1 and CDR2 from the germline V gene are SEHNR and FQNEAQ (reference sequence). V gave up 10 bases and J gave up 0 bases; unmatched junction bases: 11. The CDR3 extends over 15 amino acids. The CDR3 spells CATLQGTASNYGYTF. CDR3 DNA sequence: TGTGCCACCCTTCAGGGGACAGCTTCTAACTATGGCTACACCTTC. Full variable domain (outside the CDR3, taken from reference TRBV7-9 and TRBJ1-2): DTGVSQNPRHKITKRGQNVTFRCDPISEHNRLYWYRQTLGQGPEFLTYFQNEAQLEKSRLLSDRFSAERPKGSFSTLEIQRTEQGDSAMYLCATLQGTASNYGYTFGSGTRLTVV.

The CDR3 nucleotides are TGTGCCAGCAGCGGGGGAAACACCATATATTTT. It specifies CASSGGNTIYF. The chain is built from TRBV6-5 and TRBJ1-3, with unresolved D. Germline CDR1 MNHEY, CDR2 SVGAGI. There are 11 residues in the CDR3. V gave up 6 bases and J gave up 4 bases, with 4 bases separating them.

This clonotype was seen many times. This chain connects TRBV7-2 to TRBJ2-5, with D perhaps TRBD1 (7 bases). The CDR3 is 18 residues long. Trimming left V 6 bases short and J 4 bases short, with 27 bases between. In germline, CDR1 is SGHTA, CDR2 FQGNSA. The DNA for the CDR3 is TGTGCCAGCAGGCTAGTAGGAGGGGGACAGCGTCCGACAGAGACCCAGTACTTC. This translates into CASRLVGGGQRPTETQYF.

CDR3 DNA sequence: TGCAGCGTGGACACAGGGGGCAGAGAGACCCAGTACTTC. The encoded protein is CSVDTGGRETQYF. V is TRBV29-1 and J is TRBJ2-5; 9 positions agree with TRBD1. Germline V gene lookup returns CDR1 SQVTM and CDR2 ANQGSEA. Trimming took 6 bases from V and 4 from J; bases not matched to a gene: 6. The CDR3 has 13 amino acids.

CDR3 protein: CASSRTRDTQYF. Here the CDR3 DNA reads TGTGCCAGCAGTCGGACCCGAGATACGCAGTATTTT. This sequence joins TRBV6-2 or TRBV6-3 and TRBJ2-3; D unclear. This CDR3 has 12 amino acids. Germline CDR1 and CDR2: MNHEY and SVGEGT. V was trimmed by 5 bases and J by 5 bases, leaving 8 bases between them.

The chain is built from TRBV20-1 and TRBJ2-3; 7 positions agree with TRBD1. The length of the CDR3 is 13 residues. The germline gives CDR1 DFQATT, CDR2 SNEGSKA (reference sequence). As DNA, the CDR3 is TGCAGCCTTCGACAGGGAATTGCAGATACGCAGTATTTT. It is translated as CSLRQGIADTQYF.

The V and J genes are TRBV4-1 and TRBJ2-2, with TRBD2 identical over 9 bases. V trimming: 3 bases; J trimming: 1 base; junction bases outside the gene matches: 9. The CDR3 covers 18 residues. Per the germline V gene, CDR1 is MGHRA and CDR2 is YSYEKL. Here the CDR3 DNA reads TGCGCCAGCAGCCACCAATCGCGGGGGGGCTTGAACACCGGGGAGCTGTTTTTT. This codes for CASSHQSRGGLNTGELFF.